The 6 T cell receptor beta chains presented below share a single source sample, sequenced in a study of vaccination effects on CD4 cells after COVID-19. These receptors lack a known antigen. Antigen-specific CD4+ T cells were first expanded with viral peptide pools by the ViraFEST assay and only then sequenced. Culturing for 10 to 11 days preceded CD4+ T cell isolation. This individual tested PCR-positive for SARS-CoV-2 infection between March and December 2020. Using immunoSEQ multiplex PCR, the repertoire was profiled, and TCRdb retains in-frame clones only, with some absent. The sample shows about 27,000 clones, roughly 77% of them seen only once. This material consisted of CD4+ T cells from PBMCs cultured with HCoV-NL63 spike peptides, taken before COVID-19 vaccination. Receptor source: a human donor who had a prior SARS-CoV-2 infection.

The V gene is TRBV7-2, the J gene TRBJ2-4, with D unresolved. Germline lookup yields CDR1 SGHTA and CDR2 FQGNSA. The CDR3 runs 14 residues. Trimming removed 1 base from V and 10 bases from J, with 14 bases in between. CDR3 sequence (DNA): TGTGCCAGCAGCTTAGGATGGTCAGAATATATTCAGTACTTC. Encoded protein: CASSLGWSEYIQYF.

A single count supports this clone. V gene TRBV7-3 combines with J gene TRBJ2-3, with 7 bases matching TRBD2. Germline V gene data show CDR1 as SGHTA and CDR2 as FQGTGA. This CDR3 is 16 amino acids long. Losses at the gene ends were 2 bases for V and 2 bases for J; bases not matched to a gene: 7. The CDR3 loop reads CASSLDPSGNTDTQYF. The CDR3 coding sequence is TGTGCCAGCAGCTTAGACCCTAGCGGTAACACAGATACGCAGTATTTT.

The chain couples TRBV6-6 to TRBJ2-7; TRBD1 agrees at 9 bases. Germline V gene data show CDR1 as MNHNY and CDR2 as SVGAGI (reference sequence). This CDR3 spans 15 amino acids. J gave up 1 base and V 5 bases, and 6 bases lay outside the gene matches. CDR3 DNA: TGTGCCAGCAGTGGGACAGGGTATGATTCCTACGAGCAGTACTTC. Protein sequence: CASSGTGYDSYEQYF.

This clone is a singleton in its sample. V is TRBV5-8 and J is TRBJ2-1; TRBD2 matches 10 bases. Per the germline V gene, CDR1 is SGHTS and CDR2 is YDEGEE. This CDR3 is built from 16 residues. V gave up 0 bases and J gave up 9 bases; unmatched junction bases: 9. The CDR3 reads CASSLVLAGSLGEQFF. The CDR3 DNA follows: TGTGCCAGCAGCTTGGTACTAGCGGGAAGTTTGGGTGAGCAGTTCTTC.

The chain links TRBV10-1 to TRBJ2-5; 9 bases map to TRBD2. CDR1 is WNHNN and CDR2 is SYGVQD in the germline V gene (reference sequence). This CDR3 has 16 residues. V was pared by 6 bases and J by 5 bases, with 13 bases of the junction left unmatched. This chain's CDR3 is CASRVSSGRTGETQYF. The CDR3, as DNA: TGCGCCAGCAGGGTTTCAAGCGGGAGGACTGGGGAGACCCAGTACTTC.

The chain links TRBV29-1 to TRBJ2-7; D is unresolved. Germline V gives CDR1 SQVTM, CDR2 ANQGSEA. With 7 bases removed from V and 0 bases from J, the gap between germline ends came to 7 bases. The CDR3 sequence is 11 residues long. The CDR3 sequence is CSGTTSYEQYF. Written as DNA, the CDR3 is TGCAGCGGGACGACCTCCTACGAGCAGTACTTC.